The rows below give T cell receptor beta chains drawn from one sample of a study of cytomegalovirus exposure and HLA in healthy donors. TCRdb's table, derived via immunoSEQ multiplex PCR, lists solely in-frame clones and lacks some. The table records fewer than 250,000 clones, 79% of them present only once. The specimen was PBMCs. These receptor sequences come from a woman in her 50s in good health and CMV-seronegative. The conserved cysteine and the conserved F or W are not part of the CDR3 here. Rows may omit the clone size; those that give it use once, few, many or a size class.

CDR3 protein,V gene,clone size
ASSQDRTSVLNEQF,TRBV4-3,.
ASLGGAGELF,TRBV28,.
ASSTPGLAGNSGELF,TRBV19,.
ASSTGLTNEKLF,TRBV5-1,.
ASSRGRSTEAF,TRBV6-1,.
ASSLGRGAEAF,TRBV5-6,few
ASSLARGLAVGNTQY,TRBV7-2,.
ASSLGQGKNTEAF,TRBV7-3,.
ASSFRLRGVTDTQY,TRBV5-5,.
ASSQEGRGNNEQF,TRBV4-3,.
ASSPKRGSTDTQY,TRBV18,.
ASSNLAGGPVDTQY,TRBV7-3,.
AISEGASNEKLF,TRBV10-3,once
ASSLIGQRGGYT,TRBV5-1,.
ASSESVRCNEKLF,TRBV10-1,.
ASSKVGQQGFEQY,TRBV13,.
ASSLGAGVSGNEQF,TRBV7-3,.
ASSFRGQETQY,TRBV7-2,.
ASSLGQGETEAF,TRBV13,.
ASSLEGSSYEQY,TRBV7-2,few
ASSLGSGVITHEQY,TRBV5-4,.
ASSQRETDTQY,TRBV18,.
ASRHLPGSDTQY,TRBV2,.
ASSLARTGSSREQY,TRBV7-8,.
ASSSGTGLEKLF,TRBV19,.
ASSAGTSTNEKLF,TRBV9,once
ASTLSSYGRGAKNIQY,TRBV5-1,few
ASSLSGQGYGYT,TRBV7-9,.
ASNWPGGETYEQY,TRBV10-3,.
ASSYPGQDGSYT,TRBV6-6,.
ASSEQRGGLNTQY,TRBV6-4,.
ASSELGRGSNQPQH,TRBV25-1,.
ASSSQGTLGYYEQY,TRBV28,.
ASSFGGGVNEQF,TRBV5-6,.
ASRGERAGTGGLYGYT,TRBV27,.
ASSRNRGESTDTQY,TRBV19,.
ASSPRPAGRETQY,TRBV7-2,.
ATSRSGMINQPQH,TRBV15,.
ASSLDRAVDTQY,TRBV28,once
ASSESGFSDNTEAF,TRBV6-1,few
ASEGQGAYQPQH,TRBV2,.
ASSSTTGPGANVLT,TRBV5-1,.
ATGAGGLDYEQY,TRBV15,once
ASSADRNTGELF,TRBV19,.
GSGDSPLMAEAF,TRBV29-1,.
ASTHEGRRLDGYT,TRBV9,.
ASTRDRVNQPQH,TRBV6-6,few
ASSLEGTAYGYT,TRBV5-4,.
ASSLAGGGYT,TRBV7-9,few